Below, one TCR beta chain is given with its context. This sample was taken from a study of early T cells in non-severe SARS-CoV-2 infection. From germline, CDR1 is SGDLS and CDR2 YYNGEE. V was clipped by 3 bases and J by 8 bases; unmatched bases: 18. CDR3 length: 18 residues. Individual cDNA molecules received unique molecular identifiers during library preparation. TCRdb re-called the 5' RACE reads through MiXCR, storing one row per CDR3 protein. The sample lists about 54,000 distinct CDR3 sequences, about 8% occurring once. The gene calls are TRBV9 and TRBJ2-1; 9 bases align to TRBD2. The sample here was whole blood, taken at baseline. The source of this sequence is an adult who was a healthcare worker with PCR-confirmed SARS-CoV-2 infection or an uninfected control (not recorded which). The CDR3: CASSARPVAGVKRDEQFF. As DNA, the CDR3 is TGTGCCAGCAGCGCGCGCCCAGTAGCGGGAGTAAAGAGGGATGAGCAGTTCTTC.